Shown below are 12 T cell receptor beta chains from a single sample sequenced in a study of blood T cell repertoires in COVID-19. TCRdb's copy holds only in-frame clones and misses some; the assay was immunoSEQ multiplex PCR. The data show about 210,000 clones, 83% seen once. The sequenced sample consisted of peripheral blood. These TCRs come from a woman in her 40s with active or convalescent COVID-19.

CDR3 DNA: TGTGCCAGCAGCTCTAGGGGGGGCCTGGGCAATGAGCAGTTCTTC. As protein: CASSSRGGLGNEQFF. V gene TRBV5-4 combines with J gene TRBJ2-1; D might be TRBD2 (7 bases). Trimming pared 3 bases from V and 6 bases from J, leaving 16 bases between. CDR3 length: 15 residues. Germline V gene sequence: CDR1 SGHNT, CDR2 YYREEE (reference sequence).

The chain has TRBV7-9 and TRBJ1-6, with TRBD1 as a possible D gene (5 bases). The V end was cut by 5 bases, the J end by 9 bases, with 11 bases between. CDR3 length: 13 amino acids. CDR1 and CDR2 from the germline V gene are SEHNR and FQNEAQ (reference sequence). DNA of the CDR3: TGTGCCAGCAGCGCGGGGGGGGGTTCACCCCTCCACTTT. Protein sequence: CASSAGGGSPLHF.

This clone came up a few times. The CDR3: CASSELWQGLRNTIYF. CDR3 nucleotide sequence: TGTGCCAGCAGTGAATTATGGCAGGGACTACGAAACACCATATATTTT. The chain has TRBV28 and TRBJ1-3; the D gene is possibly TRBD1 (5 bases). The germline gives CDR1 MDHEN, CDR2 SYDVKM. The CDR3 runs 16 residues. The V gene lost 5 bases and the J gene lost 5 bases, with 19 bases spanning the gap.

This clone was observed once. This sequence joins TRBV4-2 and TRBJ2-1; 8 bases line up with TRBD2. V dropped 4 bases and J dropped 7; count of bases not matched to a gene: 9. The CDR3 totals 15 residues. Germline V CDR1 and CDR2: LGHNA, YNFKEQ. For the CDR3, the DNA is TGTGCCAGCAGCCCCAACGGAGCGGGAGTTAATGAGCAGTTCTTC. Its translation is CASSPNGAGVNEQFF.

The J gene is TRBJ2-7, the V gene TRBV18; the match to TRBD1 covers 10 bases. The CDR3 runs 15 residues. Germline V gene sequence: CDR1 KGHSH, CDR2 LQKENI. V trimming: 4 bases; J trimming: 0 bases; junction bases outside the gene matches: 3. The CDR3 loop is CASSQGQGSSYEQYF. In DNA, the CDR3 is TGTGCCAGCTCACAGGGACAGGGGAGCTCCTACGAGCAGTACTTC. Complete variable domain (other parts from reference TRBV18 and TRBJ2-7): NAGVMQNPRHLVRRRGQEARLRCSPMKGHSHVYWYRQLPEEGLKFMVYLQKENIIDESGMPKERFSAEFPKEGPSILRIQQVVRGDSAAYFCASSQGQGSSYEQYFGPGTRLTVT.

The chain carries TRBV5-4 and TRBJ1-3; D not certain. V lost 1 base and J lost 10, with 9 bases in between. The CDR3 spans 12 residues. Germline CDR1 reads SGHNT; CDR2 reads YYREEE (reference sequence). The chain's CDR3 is CASSLNRGTIYF. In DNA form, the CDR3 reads TGTGCCAGCAGCTTGAACCGGGGTACCATATATTTT.

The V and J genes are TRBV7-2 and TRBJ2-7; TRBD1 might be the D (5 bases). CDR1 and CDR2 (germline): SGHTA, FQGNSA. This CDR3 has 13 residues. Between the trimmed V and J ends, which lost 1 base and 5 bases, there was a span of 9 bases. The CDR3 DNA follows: TGTGCCAGCAGCTTAGAAGGGGCCAACGAGCAGTACTTC. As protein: CASSLEGANEQYF. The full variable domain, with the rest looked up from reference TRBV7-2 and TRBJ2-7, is GAGVSQSPSNKVTEKGKDVELRCDPISGHTALYWYRQSLGQGLEFLIYFQGNSAPDKSGLPSDRFSAERTGGSVSTLTIQRTQQEDSAVYLCASSLEGANEQYFGPGTRLTVT.

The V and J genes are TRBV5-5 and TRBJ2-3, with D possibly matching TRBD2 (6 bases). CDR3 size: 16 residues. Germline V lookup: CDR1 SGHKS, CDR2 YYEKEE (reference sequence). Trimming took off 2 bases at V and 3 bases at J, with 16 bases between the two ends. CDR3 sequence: CASSFPAGTPTDTQYF. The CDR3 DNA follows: TGTGCCAGCAGCTTTCCCGCGGGAACTCCTACAGATACGCAGTATTTT.

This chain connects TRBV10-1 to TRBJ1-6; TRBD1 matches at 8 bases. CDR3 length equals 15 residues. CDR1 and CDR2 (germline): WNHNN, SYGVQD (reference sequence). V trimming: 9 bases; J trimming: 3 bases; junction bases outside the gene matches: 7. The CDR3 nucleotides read TGCGCCAGGCCCGGGACAGGCGGCTATAATTCACCCCTCCACTTT. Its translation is CARPGTGGYNSPLHF.

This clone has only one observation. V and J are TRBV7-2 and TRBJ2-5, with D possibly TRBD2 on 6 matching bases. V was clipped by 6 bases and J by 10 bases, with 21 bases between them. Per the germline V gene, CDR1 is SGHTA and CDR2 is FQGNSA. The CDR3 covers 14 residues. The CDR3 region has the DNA TGTGCCAGCAGGAACGGACTAATGCGAGGGGACCAGTACTTC. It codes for CASRNGLMRGDQYF.

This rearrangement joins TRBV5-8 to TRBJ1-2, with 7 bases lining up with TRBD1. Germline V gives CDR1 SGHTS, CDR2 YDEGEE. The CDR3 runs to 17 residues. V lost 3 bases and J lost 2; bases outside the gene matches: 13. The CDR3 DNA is TGTGCCAGCAGCTCGTACAGGGGAGGATTAGGGAACTATGGCTACACCTTC. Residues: CASSSYRGGLGNYGYTF.

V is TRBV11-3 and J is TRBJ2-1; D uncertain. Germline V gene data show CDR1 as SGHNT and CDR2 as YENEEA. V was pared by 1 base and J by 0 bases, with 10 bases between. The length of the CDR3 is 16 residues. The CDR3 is CASSLGPRGSYNEQFF. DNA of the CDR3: TGTGCCAGCAGCTTAGGGCCCCGTGGCTCCTACAATGAGCAGTTCTTC.